A selection of T cell receptor beta chains follows, all from one sample in a study of response to subunit inactivated influenza vaccine. TCRdb reprocessed the RT-PCR reads with MiXCR, giving one entry per CDR3 protein. The sample lists approximately 530,000 distinct CDR3 sequences, 10% to 15% occurring once. This specimen was PBMCs from blood, taken around seven weeks after vaccination. The receptor source for this set is a man between 45 and 60 years old who received an inactivated influenza vaccine. Each CDR3 is given with its conserved first and last residue. A D gene is named only where the DNA matches it firmly. Only part of the rows carry a size: once, few, many, or a class if the clone is expanded.

v_gene	j_gene	abundance	d_gene	CDR3nt	CDR3aa
TRBV7-2	TRBJ2-7	.	.	TGTGCCAGCAGCAAAAGACTATTAAGCTCCTACGAGCAGTACTTC	CASSKRLLSSYEQYF
TRBV29-1	TRBJ2-3	few	.	TGCAGCGTTGAGGGCCTCACAGATACGCAGTATTTT	CSVEGLTDTQYF
TRBV12-3/TRBV12-4	TRBJ2-5	many	.	TGTGCCAGCAGTTTGGATCGGGGCCCCCGAAAGACCCAGTACTTC	CASSLDRGPRKTQYF
TRBV11-2	TRBJ2-7	few	.	TGTGCCAGCAGCCCCCTCAGGGGGGGTCGGTACGAGCAGTACTTC	CASSPLRGGRYEQYF
TRBV6-5	TRBJ2-6	many	.	TGTGCCAGCAGTTACTCAATCGACACCCCGCAAGGGGCCAACGTCCTGACTTTC	CASSYSIDTPQGANVLTF
TRBV6-5	TRBJ1-4	few	.	TGTGCCAGCAGTTGGGGGGCGAAAAGGGAAAAACTGTTTTTT	CASSWGAKREKLFF
TRBV7-2	TRBJ2-1	few	TRBD2	TGTGCCAGCAGCTTAGTTTTTGGGGGGGGGAACAATGAGCAGTTCTTC	CASSLVFGGGNNEQFF
TRBV6-2/TRBV6-3	TRBJ2-7	once	.	TGTGCCAGCAGTTACCAATACTACGAGCAGTACTTC	CASSYQYYEQYF
TRBV7-9	TRBJ2-7	.	.	TGTGCCAGCAGCTTAGGAATACAGGGCAGCTCCTACGAGCAGTACTTC	CASSLGIQGSSYEQYF
TRBV6-2/TRBV6-3	TRBJ2-2	few	.	TGTGCCAGCAGTATTAGGAGGTGGGGTCCCGGGGAGCTGTTTTTT	CASSIRRWGPGELFF
TRBV11-2	TRBJ2-7	.	TRBD2	TGTGCCAGCAAGGACCCGGGACTAGCTCTTGCGGAGCAGTACTTC	CASKDPGLALAEQYF
TRBV11-2	TRBJ2-1	.	.	TGTGCCAGCAGCTCCCTACCGGGATTTGGGGAGCAGTTCTTC	CASSSLPGFGEQFF
TRBV29-1	TRBJ2-1	.	.	TGCAGCGTTGAAGGTCCCTCCTACAATGAGCAGTTCTTC	CSVEGPSYNEQFF
TRBV5-1	TRBJ1-1	.	.	TGCGCCAGCAGCTTGGATATAGTCCCTGCGGGCACTGAAGCTTTCTTT	CASSLDIVPAGTEAFF
TRBV29-1	TRBJ2-2	.	TRBD1	TGCAGCGCCTGGGACAGAACCGGGGAGCTGTTTTTT	CSAWDRTGELFF
TRBV13	TRBJ1-1	.	.	TGTGCCAGCAGCTCAAATCCGTCCCTCCGGGACACTGAAGCTTTCTTT	CASSSNPSLRDTEAFF
TRBV15	TRBJ2-3	few	TRBD2	TGTGCCACCAGCAACCCCCCCGGGACTAGGTCAGATACGCAGTATTTT	CATSNPPGTRSDTQYF
TRBV7-8	TRBJ2-1	many	.	TGTGCCCCGAGGGAAAGGTACAGCTCCTACAATGAGCAGTTCTTC	CAPRERYSSYNEQFF
TRBV7-9	TRBJ2-7	.	.	TGTGCCAGCAGCTTAGACCGGATACCTACTGCCGAGCAGTACTTC	CASSLDRIPTAEQYF
TRBV5-1	TRBJ1-2	.	.	TGCGCCAGCAGCTTGGACCGCACGTTTAACTATGGCTACACCTTC	CASSLDRTFNYGYTF
TRBV4-1	TRBJ2-1	.	.	TGCGCCAGCAGCCCTACCCTCGGGGCTAGCAGCAATGAGCAGTTCTTC	CASSPTLGASSNEQFF
TRBV23-1	TRBJ2-5	.	TRBD2	TGCGCCAGCAGACCGGGGACTAGCGGGAGGCCCCGGTGTGGAGCCCAGTACTTC	CASRPGTSGRPRCGAQYF
TRBV9	TRBJ2-5	many	.	TGTGCCAGCAGCGTAGTGGGTCGCAGGGATGAGACCCAGTACTTC	CASSVVGRRDETQYF
TRBV12-3/TRBV12-4	TRBJ2-1	.	TRBD2	TGTGCCAGCAGTTTAGGGACTAGCGTGAATGAGCAGTTCTTC	CASSLGTSVNEQFF
TRBV12-3/TRBV12-4	TRBJ1-5	few	TRBD1	TGTGCCAGCAGTTCCGGACAGGATAATCAGCCCCAGCATTTT	CASSSGQDNQPQHF
TRBV6-1	TRBJ2-2	.	.	TGTGCCAGCAGAGGAACAATCGGCGGGGAGCTGTTTTTT	CASRGTIGGELFF
TRBV7-6	TRBJ2-1	.	TRBD2	TGTGCCAGCAGCTCCCGTTTTTCGCGGGAGTGGGGCAATGAGCAGTTCTTC	CASSSRFSREWGNEQFF
TRBV20-1	TRBJ1-2	.	TRBD1	TGCAGTGCGCGACCGGGACAGCGTACCTATGGCTACACCTTC	CSARPGQRTYGYTF
TRBV12-3/TRBV12-4	TRBJ2-1	many	TRBD2	TGTGCCAGCAGTCCCGGTCTAGCGGGAGCTAGTGAGCAGTTCTTC	CASSPGLAGASEQFF
TRBV7-3	TRBJ1-1	few	.	TGTGCCAGCAGCTTGGGTTCGCGGACTGAAGCTTTCTTT	CASSLGSRTEAFF
TRBV7-9	TRBJ1-1	.	.	TGTGCCAGCAGCTTAGCCGGGGCGAGGGCTTTCTTT	CASSLAGARAFF
TRBV29-1	TRBJ1-1	many	TRBD1	TGCAGCGCAGGGGACAGGGGGGAATTTACTGAAGCTTTCTTT	CSAGDRGEFTEAFF
TRBV7-9	TRBJ2-5	few	.	TGTGCCAGCAGCTACGGAAATTTCCAAGAGACCCAGTACTTC	CASSYGNFQETQYF
TRBV7-3	TRBJ2-7	few	TRBD2	TGTGCCAGCAGCTTAACGCCCCTATCCGGGACTAGCAGATTCTCCTACGAGCAGTACTTC	CASSLTPLSGTSRFSYEQYF
TRBV5-1	TRBJ1-1	few	TRBD1	TGCGCCAGCAGCCCGAAAGACAGGGCGAACACTGAAGCTTTCTTT	CASSPKDRANTEAFF
TRBV6-6	TRBJ2-7	many	.	TGTGCCAGCAGCCCACAGGACTACGAGCAGTACTTC	CASSPQDYEQYF
TRBV7-9	TRBJ2-5	.	TRBD1	TGTGCCAGCCGGGACAGTAATAATCAAGAGACCCAGTACTTC	CASRDSNNQETQYF
TRBV5-6	TRBJ2-2	few	TRBD1	TGTGCCAGCAGCTTTCGTCCAGGGACAGGGGGACCCGGGGAGCTGTTTTTT	CASSFRPGTGGPGELFF
TRBV20-1	TRBJ2-5	.	.	TGCAGTGCTAGAGATCCTTTTCGGCGGGGCCAAGAGACCCAGTACTTC	CSARDPFRRGQETQYF
TRBV5-1	TRBJ2-1	.	.	TGCGCCAGCAGCTTGGGCCAGGGGATTAACAATGAGCAGTTCTTC	CASSLGQGINNEQFF
TRBV5-1	TRBJ2-5	few	.	TGCGCCAGCAGCTTGTCAGATATTGGGGCCGTGGAGACCCAGTACTTC	CASSLSDIGAVETQYF
TRBV5-1	TRBJ2-1	few	TRBD2	TGCGCCAGCAGCTTGGCCTCTAGCGGAGTGAATGAGCAGTTCTTC	CASSLASSGVNEQFF
TRBV18	TRBJ2-5	many	.	TGTGCCAGCAGCCCCCCTGGGGAGACCCAGTACTTC	CASSPPGETQYF
TRBV29-1	TRBJ2-7	few	.	TGCAGCGTTGAATTTGACTCCTACGAGCAGTACTTC	CSVEFDSYEQYF
TRBV9	TRBJ1-1	.	.	TGTGCCAGCAGCCTTGGACCCACGAACACTGAAGCTTTCTTT	CASSLGPTNTEAFF
TRBV28	TRBJ1-1	few	.	TGTGCCAGCACCGGCGGGGCGGGGCTGCATGGTGAAGCTTTCTTT	CASTGGAGLHGEAFF